These 17 T cell receptor beta chains came from one sample sequenced in a study of cytomegalovirus exposure and HLA in healthy donors. The PCR made use of 60 Vbeta and 13 Jbeta primers. Data came from immunoSEQ multiplex PCR; TCRdb stores just in-frame clones and leaves some out. The repertoire table contains about 150,000 clones. Sequencing was done on a sample of PBMCs. These receptors originate from a woman between 45 and 65 years old in good health and CMV-seronegative.

The J gene is TRBJ2-7, the V gene TRBV5-1, with D possibly TRBD2 on 6 matching bases. CDR3 length equals 12 residues. V dropped 5 bases and J dropped 4 bases, with 10 bases sitting between them. Germline values: CDR1 SGHRS, CDR2 YFSETQ. The CDR3 DNA reads as TGCGCCAGCAGGATGGAGGGGTACGAGCAGTACTTC. Translating it yields CASRMEGYEQYF.

V and J are TRBV29-1 and TRBJ1-1; TRBD1 matches at 9 bases. With 7 bases clipped from V and 0 bases from J, the junction kept 3 bases outside the gene matches. Germline V lookup: CDR1 SQVTM, CDR2 ANQGSEA. This CDR3 region has 13 residues. The CDR3, as DNA: TGCAGCGCCGGGACAGGGATGAACACTGAAGCTTTCTTT. As protein: CSAGTGMNTEAFF.

V gene TRBV5-6 combines with J gene TRBJ1-2, with 8 bases matching TRBD1. The V gene's germline CDR1 is SGHDT and CDR2 YYEEEE. V shed 2 bases, J shed 4 bases, and the junction held 4 bases outside the gene matches. The CDR3 consists of 14 residues. The CDR3 bases are TGTGCCAGCAGCTTAGTTGACAGGGGCTATGGCTACACCTTC. This codes for CASSLVDRGYGYTF.

The chain carries TRBV7-2 and TRBJ1-2; 8 nucleotides align to TRBD1. After removal of 2 bases from V and 1 base from J, the junction contained 3 bases not matched to a gene. CDR1 and CDR2 from the germline V gene are SGHTA and FQGNSA. This CDR3 has 15 residues. The CDR3 loop is CASSLRTGNNYGYTF. In nucleotides, the CDR3 is TGTGCCAGCAGCTTAAGGACAGGGAATAACTATGGCTACACCTTC.

The rearrangement joins TRBV28 to TRBJ1-1; possibly TRBD1 for D (5 bases). Per germline, CDR1 MDHEN and CDR2 SYDVKM. V was trimmed by 4 bases and J by 3 bases, leaving 12 bases between them. The length of the CDR3 is 14 residues. CDR3 bases: TGTGCCAGCAGTTCGGATGGGGGGGACACTGAAGCTTTCTTT. Translation gives CASSSDGGDTEAFF.

The chain recombines TRBV5-4 with TRBJ2-7; 14 nucleotides line up with TRBD2. V trimming: 4 bases; J trimming: 7 bases; junction bases outside the gene matches: 7. This CDR3 is built from 15 residues. Germline loops: CDR1 SGHNT, CDR2 YYREEE (reference sequence). The CDR3: CASSRPGLAGEEQYF. The CDR3 region has the DNA TGTGCCAGCAGCCGACCGGGACTAGCGGGAGAAGAGCAGTACTTC.

The chain employs TRBV7-2 and TRBJ2-7, with 10 bases matching TRBD2. After removal of 1 base from V and 3 bases from J, the junction contained 15 bases not matched to a gene. The V gene's germline CDR1 is SGHTA and CDR2 FQGNSA. CDR3 length: 19 amino acids. The CDR3 bases are TGTGCCAGCAGCTTAGATTCTTGGACTAGCGGCAACCCGGGCTACGAGCAGTACTTC. Protein: CASSLDSWTSGNPGYEQYF.

This sequence joins TRBV19 and TRBJ1-1, with 10 positions matching TRBD1. V lost 7 bases to trimming and J lost 6 bases; unmatched junction nucleotides: 8. CDR3 length: 14 residues. CDR1 is LNHDA, CDR2 SQIVND, per germline (reference sequence). The CDR3 here is CASTNPGQGSEAFF. DNA for the CDR3: TGTGCCAGTACCAATCCGGGACAGGGGTCTGAAGCTTTCTTT.

The chain joins TRBV27 to TRBJ1-1; the D gene is possibly TRBD1 (5 bases). The CDR3 extends over 16 amino acids. Trimming left V 5 bases short and J 1 base short, with 17 bases between. CDR1 is MNHEY and CDR2 is SMNVEV in the germline V gene (reference sequence). The CDR3 is CASSRRAGTANTEAFF. The CDR3 DNA reads TGTGCCAGCAGTAGAAGAGCGGGGACCGCGAACACTGAAGCTTTCTTT.

The chain is built from TRBV9 and TRBJ2-3, with D maybe TRBD2 (6 bases). V was trimmed by 3 bases and J by 1 base, leaving 18 bases between them. Germline V gives CDR1 SGDLS, CDR2 YYNGEE. This CDR3 contains 17 residues. The CDR3 nucleotides are TGTGCCAGCAGCGGGGACCGGGCGGGAAGGCGCACAGATACGCAGTATTTT. Its translation: CASSGDRAGRRTDTQYF. Based on the CDR3 plus reference TRBV9 and TRBJ2-3, the full variable domain is DSGVTQTPKHLITATGQRVTLRCSPRSGDLSVYWYQQSLDQGLQFLIQYYNGEERAKGNILERFSAQQFPDLHSELNLSSLELGDSALYFCASSGDRAGRRTDTQYFGPGTRLTVL.

The genes are TRBV7-2 and TRBJ1-2; D gene ambiguous. This CDR3 contains 15 residues. Trimming cost V 1 base and J 0 bases, with 9 bases left between them. CDR1 is SGHTA and CDR2 is FQGNSA in the germline V gene. CDR3 amino acids: CASSLDGSANYGYTF. The CDR3 DNA sequence: TGTGCCAGCAGCTTAGATGGGAGTGCTAACTATGGCTACACCTTC.

This chain links TRBV5-6 with TRBJ2-7; 10 nucleotides line up with TRBD2. Trimming took 2 bases from V and 3 from J; bases not matched to a gene: 14. The CDR3 length is 18 residues. Germline values: CDR1 SGHDT, CDR2 YYEEEE. The CDR3 DNA reads TGTGCCAGCAGCTTAGGGTCAGCTAGCGGGAGCCCTAGCTACGAGCAGTACTTC. Translating it yields CASSLGSASGSPSYEQYF.

V gene TRBV9 combines with J gene TRBJ1-3; no definite D call. V lost 0 bases and J 5 bases, leaving 18 bases between the germline ends. In germline, CDR1 is SGDLS, CDR2 YYNGEE. CDR3 size: 17 residues. CDR3 in amino acids: CASSVDPYNQPRNTIYF. The CDR3 DNA reads TGTGCCAGCAGCGTAGATCCCTATAACCAACCGCGAAACACCATATATTTT.

The chain is built from TRBV5-1 and TRBJ2-4; no definite D call. V was trimmed by 2 bases and J by 5 bases, leaving 8 bases between them. CDR1 is SGHRS, CDR2 YFSETQ, per germline. The CDR3 is 13 amino acids. The CDR3 reads CASSFAGENIQYF. In DNA, the CDR3 is TGCGCCAGCAGCTTTGCAGGCGAAAACATTCAGTACTTC.

J is TRBJ2-3 and V is TRBV27; D gene unclear. The CDR3 extends over 13 amino acids. V was clipped by 6 bases and J by 0 bases, with 7 bases between them. Germline CDR1 is MNHEY and CDR2 is SMNVEV (reference sequence). In nucleotides, the CDR3 is TGTGCCAGCAGCCCCCCTAGCACAGATACGCAGTATTTT. Its translation: CASSPPSTDTQYF.

The chain links TRBV28 to TRBJ1-4; D is uncertain. Germline V gene data show CDR1 as MDHEN and CDR2 as SYDVKM. The CDR3 is 16 residues long. The ends were cut back, 5 bases at V and 7 bases at J, with 20 bases in the middle. CDR3 region: CASSPLSPAGLEKLFF. The DNA of the CDR3 is TGTGCCAGCAGTCCCTTATCTCCGGCGGGCCTTGAAAAACTGTTTTTT.

In DNA, the CDR3 is TGTGCCAGCAGTTTGCCGATGACAGGGAACACTGAAGCTTTCTTT. This codes for CASSLPMTGNTEAFF. This chain links TRBV28 with TRBJ1-1; a possible D gene is TRBD1 (6 bases). Germline V gene data show CDR1 as MDHEN and CDR2 as SYDVKM. Trimming stripped 3 bases from V and 1 base from J, with 12 bases between. The CDR3 loop spans 15 amino acids. Using reference TRBV28 and TRBJ1-1 for the parts outside the CDR3, the full variable domain is DVKVTQSSRYLVKRTGEKVFLECVQDMDHENMFWYRQDPGLGLRLIYFSYDVKMKEKGDIPEGYSVSREKKERFSLILESASTNQTSMYLCASSLPMTGNTEAFFGQGTRLTVV.